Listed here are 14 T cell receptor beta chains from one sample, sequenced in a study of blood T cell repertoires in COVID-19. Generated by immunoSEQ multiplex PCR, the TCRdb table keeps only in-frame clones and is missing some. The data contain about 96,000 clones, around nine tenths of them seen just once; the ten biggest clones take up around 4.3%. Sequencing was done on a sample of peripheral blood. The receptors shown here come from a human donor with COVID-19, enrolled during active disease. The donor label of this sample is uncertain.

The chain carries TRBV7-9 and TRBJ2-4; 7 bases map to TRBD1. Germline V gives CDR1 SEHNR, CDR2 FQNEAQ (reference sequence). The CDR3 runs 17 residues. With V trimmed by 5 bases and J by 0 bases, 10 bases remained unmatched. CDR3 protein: CASSLTRQGLAKNIQYF. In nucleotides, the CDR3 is TGTGCCAGCAGCCTTACGAGACAGGGTTTAGCCAAAAACATTCAGTACTTC.

The CDR3 coding sequence is TGTGCCAGTAGTATTGGGACAGTTCCCTACGAGCAGTACTTC. Translating gives CASSIGTVPYEQYF. The rearrangement links TRBV19 to TRBJ2-7, with TRBD1 identical over 7 bases. The J segment lost 2 bases and the V segment lost 3 bases, leaving 4 bases of the junction unmatched. This CDR3 is built from 14 residues. CDR1 is LNHDA, CDR2 SQIVND, per germline (reference sequence).

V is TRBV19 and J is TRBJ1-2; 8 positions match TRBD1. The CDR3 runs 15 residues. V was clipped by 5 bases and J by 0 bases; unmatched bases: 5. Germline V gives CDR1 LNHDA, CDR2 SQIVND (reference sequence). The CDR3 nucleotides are TGTGCCAGTAGTCGAAGACAGGGGTCTAACTATGGCTACACCTTC. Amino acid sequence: CASSRRQGSNYGYTF.

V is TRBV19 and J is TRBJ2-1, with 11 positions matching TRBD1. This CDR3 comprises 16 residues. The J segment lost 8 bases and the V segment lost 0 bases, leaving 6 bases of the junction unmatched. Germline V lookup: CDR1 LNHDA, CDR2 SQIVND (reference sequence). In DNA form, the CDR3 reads TGTGCCAGTAGTATAGATCTTGTGGGACAGGGGGATGAGCAGTTCTTC. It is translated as CASSIDLVGQGDEQFF.

This chain's CDR3 is CASKSIGGSYEQYF. DNA of the CDR3: TGTGCCAGCAAAAGTATAGGGGGTTCCTACGAGCAGTACTTC. The chain joins TRBV2 to TRBJ2-7, with D perhaps matching TRBD1 (6 bases). The CDR3 is made up of 14 amino acids. Germline V gene data show CDR1 as SNHLY and CDR2 as FYNNEI. The V gene lost 7 bases and the J gene lost 1 base, with 14 bases spanning the gap.

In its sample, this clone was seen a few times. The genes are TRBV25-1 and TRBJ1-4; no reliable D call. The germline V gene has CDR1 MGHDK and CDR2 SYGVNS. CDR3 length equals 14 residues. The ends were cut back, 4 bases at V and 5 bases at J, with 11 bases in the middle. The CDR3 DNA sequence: TGTGCCAGCAGTGGGGAGAGGGAGAATGAAAAACTGTTTTTT. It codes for CASSGERENEKLFF.

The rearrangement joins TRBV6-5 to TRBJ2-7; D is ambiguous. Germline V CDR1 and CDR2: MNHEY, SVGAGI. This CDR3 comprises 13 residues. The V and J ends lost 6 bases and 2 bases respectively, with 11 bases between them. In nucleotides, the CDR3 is TGTGCCAGCAGAACCGACTGGGCCTACGAGCAGTACTTC. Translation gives CASRTDWAYEQYF.

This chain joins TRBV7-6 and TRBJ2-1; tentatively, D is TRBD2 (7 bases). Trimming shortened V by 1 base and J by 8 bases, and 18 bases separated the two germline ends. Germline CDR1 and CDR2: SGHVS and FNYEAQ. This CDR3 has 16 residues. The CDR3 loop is CASSLGWGGHSDEQFF. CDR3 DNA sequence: TGTGCCAGCAGCTTAGGGTGGGGGGGCCATAGTGATGAGCAGTTCTTC.

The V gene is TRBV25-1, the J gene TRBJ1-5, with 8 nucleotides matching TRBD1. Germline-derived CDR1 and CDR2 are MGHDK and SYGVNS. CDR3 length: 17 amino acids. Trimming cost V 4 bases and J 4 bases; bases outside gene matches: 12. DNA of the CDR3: TGTGCCAGCAGTGGGGGGGGAGGGACAGGCCTTAATCAGCCCCAGCATTTT. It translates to CASSGGGGTGLNQPQHF. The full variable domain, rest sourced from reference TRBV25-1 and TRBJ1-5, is EADIYQTPRYLVIGTGKKITLECSQTMGHDKMYWYQQDPGMELHLIHYSYGVNSTEKGDLSSESTVSRIRTEHFPLTLESARPSHTSQYLCASSGGGGTGLNQPQHFGDGTRLSIL.

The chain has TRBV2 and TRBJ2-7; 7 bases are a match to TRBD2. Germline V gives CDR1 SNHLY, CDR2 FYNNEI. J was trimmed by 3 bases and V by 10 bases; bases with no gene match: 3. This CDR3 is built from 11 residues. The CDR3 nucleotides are TGTGCCAACGGCGGGGGCTACGAGCAGTACTTC. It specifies CANGGGYEQYF.

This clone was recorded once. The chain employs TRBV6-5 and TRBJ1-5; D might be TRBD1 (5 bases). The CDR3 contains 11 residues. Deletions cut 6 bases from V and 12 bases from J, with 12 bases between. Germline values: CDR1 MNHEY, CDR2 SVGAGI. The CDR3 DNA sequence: TGTGCCAGCAGAGACCAGGGAAACCAGCATTTT. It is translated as CASRDQGNQHF.

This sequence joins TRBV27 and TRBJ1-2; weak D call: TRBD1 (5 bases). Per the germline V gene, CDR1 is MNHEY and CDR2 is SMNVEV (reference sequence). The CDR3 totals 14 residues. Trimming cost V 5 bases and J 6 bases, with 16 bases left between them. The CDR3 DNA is TGTGCCAGCAGTCTTACCCCAGGGCAGGATGGCTACACCTTC. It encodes CASSLTPGQDGYTF.

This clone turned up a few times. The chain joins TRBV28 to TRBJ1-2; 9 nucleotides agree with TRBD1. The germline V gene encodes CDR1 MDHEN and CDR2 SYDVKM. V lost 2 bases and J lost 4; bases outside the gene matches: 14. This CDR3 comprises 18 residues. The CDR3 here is CASSLRTPSDRGGYGYTF. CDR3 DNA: TGTGCCAGCAGTTTACGCACCCCCTCGGACAGGGGAGGCTATGGCTACACCTTC.

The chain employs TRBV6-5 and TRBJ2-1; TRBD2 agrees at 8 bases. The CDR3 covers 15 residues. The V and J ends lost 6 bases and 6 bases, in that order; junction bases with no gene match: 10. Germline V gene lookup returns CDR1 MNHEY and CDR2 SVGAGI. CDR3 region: CASRSGGPPFNEQFF. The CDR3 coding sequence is TGTGCCAGCAGGTCGGGAGGGCCGCCTTTCAATGAGCAGTTCTTC.